Sequencing of this T cell receptor (beta chain) was carried out in a study of immune heterogeneity within non-small cell lung tumors. Study results and limitations: Identical dominant CDR3 beta clonotypes recurred across tumor sites within a patient, alongside site-unique high-frequency clones. A moderate but significant correlation was observed between local T-cell clonality and local tumor mutational burden (R approximately 0.34).

Bulk tumor gDNA, roughly 660 ng per sample, served as the TCR template. Collection of several biopsies per primary tumor, spaced far apart, took place during surgery. Before undergoing curative surgery, patients had newly diagnosed non-small cell lung cancer that was untreated. Newly diagnosed non-small cell lung cancer patients undergoing curative-intent surgery served as donors. TCR beta CDR3 regions came from multiplex PCR with 32 forward V and 13 reverse J primers. TCRdb reanalysed the multiplex PCR reads using MiXCR and keeps one entry per CDR3 protein. The sample yields some 10,000 distinct CDR3 sequences, roughly 29% seen once. CDR3 length: 13 residues. Germline V CDR1 and CDR2: MNHEY, SVGEGT. This clonotype was observed a single time. What it binds is unknown. Possible read error: a much larger clone is one base away.

The V call is TRBV6-2 or TRBV6-3, the J call TRBJ1-2; no reliable D call. This TCR was sampled from a woman in her sixties or seventies with non-small cell lung cancer. Sequenced sample: lung tumor tissue. CDR3 loop: CARSSSRAHGYTF. CDR3 DNA sequence: TGTGCCAGAAGTTCCTCACGGGCCCATGGCTACACCTTC.